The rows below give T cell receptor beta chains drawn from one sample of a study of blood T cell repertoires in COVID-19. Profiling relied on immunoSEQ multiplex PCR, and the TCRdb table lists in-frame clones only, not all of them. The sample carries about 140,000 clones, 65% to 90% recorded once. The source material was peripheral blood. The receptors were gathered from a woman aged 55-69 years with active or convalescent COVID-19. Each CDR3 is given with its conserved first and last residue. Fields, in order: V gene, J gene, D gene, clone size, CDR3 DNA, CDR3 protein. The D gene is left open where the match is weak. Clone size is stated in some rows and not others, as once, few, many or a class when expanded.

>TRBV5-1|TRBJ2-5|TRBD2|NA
TGCGCCAGCAGCGTCGAACCCGGGACTAGCAAGACCCAGTACTTC
CASSVEPGTSKTQYF
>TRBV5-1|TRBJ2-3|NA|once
TGCGCCAGCAGCTTCGAGAGGGAGACAGATACGCAGTATTTT
CASSFERETDTQYF
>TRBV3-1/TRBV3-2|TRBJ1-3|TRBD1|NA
TGTGCCAGCAGCCAAAATTATACAGGGGGTTATGGAAACACCATATATTTT
CASSQNYTGGYGNTIYF
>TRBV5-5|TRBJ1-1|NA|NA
TGTGCCAGCAGCTTGGATTTATCCCAGGGTTGGACTGAAGCTTTCTTT
CASSLDLSQGWTEAFF
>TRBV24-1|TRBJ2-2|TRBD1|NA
TGTGCCACCAGTGCCCGGATGGGACAGGGGTTCGCCGGGGAGCTGTTTTTT
CATSARMGQGFAGELFF
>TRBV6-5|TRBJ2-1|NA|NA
TGTGCCAGCAGAGGACAGACAGAAAATTACAATGAGCAGTTCTTC
CASRGQTENYNEQFF
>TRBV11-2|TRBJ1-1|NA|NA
TGTGCCAGCAGCTTAGGTTCGGCTTTGGGACATTCGAACACTGAAGCTTTCTTT
CASSLGSALGHSNTEAFF
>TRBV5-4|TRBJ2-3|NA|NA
TGTGCCAGCAGTAGCGGCGTCACAGATACGCAGTATTTT
CASSSGVTDTQYF
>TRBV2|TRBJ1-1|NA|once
TGTGCCAGCAGGCCTGGAACTTTTTGGGCTACTGAAGCTTTCTTT
CASRPGTFWATEAFF
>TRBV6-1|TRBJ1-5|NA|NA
TGTGCCAGCAGTGAACGGAGTAGCAATCAGCCCCAGCATTTT
CASSERSSNQPQHF
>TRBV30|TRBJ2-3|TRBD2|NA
TGTGCCTGGAGTGTAGGGACTAGCGGGAGTCCGAGAGATACGCAGTATTTT
CAWSVGTSGSPRDTQYF
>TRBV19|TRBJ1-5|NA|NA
TGTGCCAGTAGTATGGGAGGGTTGGGCAATCAGCCCCAGCATTTT
CASSMGGLGNQPQHF
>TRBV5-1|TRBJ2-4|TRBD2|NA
TGCGCCAGCAGCTTGGTGGCGGGGGGGAACATTCAGTACTTC
CASSLVAGGNIQYF
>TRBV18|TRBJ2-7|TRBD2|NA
TGTGCCAGCTCACCACGTAGCGGGAGATACGACGAGCAGTACTTC
CASSPRSGRYDEQYF
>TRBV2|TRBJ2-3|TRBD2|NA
TGTGCCAGCAGTACCCCCGGGACTAGCGGGGGCAGGATCACAGATACGCAGTATTTT
CASSTPGTSGGRITDTQYF
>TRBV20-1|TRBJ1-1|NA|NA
TGCAGTGCTAGTGGGCAAGAGAACACTGAAGCTTTCTTT
CSASGQENTEAFF
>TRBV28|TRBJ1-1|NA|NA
TGTGCCAGCAGTCTTGGCCCGGGAACACCGACTGCCGGGGGCACTGAAGCTTTCTTT
CASSLGPGTPTAGGTEAFF
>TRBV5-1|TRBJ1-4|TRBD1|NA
TGCGCCAGCAGCGCCGACAGGGGGCTCGCCACAACTAATGAAAAACTGTTTTTT
CASSADRGLATTNEKLFF
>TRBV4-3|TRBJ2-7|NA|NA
TGCGCCAGCAGCCGCCGCTCAGGGGAACCCTACGAGCAGTACTTC
CASSRRSGEPYEQYF
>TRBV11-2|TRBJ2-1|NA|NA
TGTGCCAGCAGGCTACAGGGCAGCGAGCAGTTCTTC
CASRLQGSEQFF
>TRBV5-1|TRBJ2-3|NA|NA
TGCGCCAGCAGCCCCCGGACTAGCACAGATACGCAGTATTTT
CASSPRTSTDTQYF
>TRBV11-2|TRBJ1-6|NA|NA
TGTGCCAGCAACGTCATGGGCAATTCACCCCTCCACTTT
CASNVMGNSPLHF
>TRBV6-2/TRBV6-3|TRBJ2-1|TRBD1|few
TGTGCCAGCAGTCAACTACAGGGGGTTGAGCAGTTCTTC
CASSQLQGVEQFF
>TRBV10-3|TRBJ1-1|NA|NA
TGTGCCATCAGTGACAGGCAAATGAACACTGAAGCTTTCTTT
CAISDRQMNTEAFF
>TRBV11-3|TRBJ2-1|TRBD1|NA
TGTGCCAGCAGCTCGGACAGGGTTGAGCAGTTCTTC
CASSSDRVEQFF
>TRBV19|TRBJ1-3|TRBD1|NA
TGTGCCAGCCACTCATGGACAGGGGGCTTATCTGGAAACACCATATATTTT
CASHSWTGGLSGNTIYF
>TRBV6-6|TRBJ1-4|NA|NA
TGTGCCAGCAGTAAATTCCGACAGGCAAATGAAAAACTGTTTTTT
CASSKFRQANEKLFF
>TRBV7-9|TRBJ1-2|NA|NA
TGTGCCAGCAGTCGGGAAGATCTTGGCTACACCTTC
CASSREDLGYTF
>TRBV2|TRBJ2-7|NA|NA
TGTGCCAGCAGTGAAACAGGGACGTACGAGCAGTACTTC
CASSETGTYEQYF
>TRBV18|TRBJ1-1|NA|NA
TGTGCCAGCTCATCAGAGGGTTACACTGAAGCTTTCTTT
CASSSEGYTEAFF
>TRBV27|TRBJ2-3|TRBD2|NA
TGTGCCAGCAGTTGGCTAGCGGGGGGGGATACGCAGTATTTT
CASSWLAGGDTQYF
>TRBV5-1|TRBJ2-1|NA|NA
TGCGCCAGCAGCTCAGGGGTCATACAGTACAATGAGCAGTTCTTC
CASSSGVIQYNEQFF
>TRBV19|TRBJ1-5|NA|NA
TGTGCCAGTAGTATTGGAGAGCAGCCCCAGCATTTT
CASSIGEQPQHF
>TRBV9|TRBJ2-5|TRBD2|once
TGTGCCAGCAGCCTCGGACTAGCGGGGGGGCAAGAGACCCAGTACTTC
CASSLGLAGGQETQYF
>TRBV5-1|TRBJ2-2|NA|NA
TGCGCCAGCAGCTTGGGTGGCTCTACCGGGGAGCTGTTTTTT
CASSLGGSTGELFF
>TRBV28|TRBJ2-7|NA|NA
TGTGCCAGCAGTTTAAGCCGATTTGACTACGAGCAGTACTTC
CASSLSRFDYEQYF
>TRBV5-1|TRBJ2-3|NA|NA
TGCGCCAGCAGGACTGGGGGCGGGTCTAGCACAGATACGCAGTATTTT
CASRTGGGSSTDTQYF
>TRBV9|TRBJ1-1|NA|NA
TGTGCCAGCAGCGGCAGGGGGAACACTGAAGCTTTCTTT
CASSGRGNTEAFF
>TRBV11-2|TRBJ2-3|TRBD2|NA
TGTGCCAGCAGCTCCCTGGGTCTAGCGGGAGTTGAGCAGTATTTT
CASSSLGLAGVEQYF
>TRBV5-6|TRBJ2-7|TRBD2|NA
TGTGCCAGCAGCTGGGGACTAGCGGGAGTACCGGGCGAGCAGTACTTC
CASSWGLAGVPGEQYF
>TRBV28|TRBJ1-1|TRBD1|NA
TGTGCCAGCAGCCGCGGGACAGGCCCTGAAGCTTTCTTT
CASSRGTGPEAFF
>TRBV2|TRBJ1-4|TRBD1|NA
TGTGCCACCACTAAGGACAGGGGGAAAGGAAAACTGTTTTTT
CATTKDRGKGKLFF